The 20 T cell receptor beta chains reported below all come from one sample, sequenced in a study of T cells in Graves' hyperthyroidism and ophthalmopathy. There were TCR beta CDR3 regions amplified from RNA transcripts. HTBI primers were employed in a first-round RT-PCR of the TCR CDR3. TCRdb re-analysed the multiplex PCR reads in MiXCR, keeping a single row per CDR3 protein. The table lists about 690,000 distinct CDR3 sequences, approximately 15% of them singletons. Material for sequencing was blood. The receptor set was obtained from a man aged 45 to 65 with Graves' hyperthyroidism.

Regarding this clonotype: A much larger clone lies one base from this, so it may be a read error. V usage is TRBV2 and J usage is TRBJ1-2, with D uncertain. Trimming pared 6 bases from V and 8 bases from J, leaving 7 bases between. In germline, CDR1 is SNHLY, CDR2 FYNNEI. This CDR3 spans 10 amino acids. For the CDR3, the DNA is TGTGCCAGCAGGGTAGAGGGCTACACCTTC. Protein sequence: CASRVEGYTF.

This chain connects TRBV20-1 to TRBJ2-1; 7 bases align to TRBD2. This CDR3 region has 17 residues. The V segment lost 6 bases and the J segment 0 bases; nucleotides outside the gene matches: 14. CDR1 DFQATT and CDR2 SNEGSKA come from the germline V gene (reference sequence). The CDR3 DNA reads as TGCAGTGCGCGGACTGACCTAGCGGTGAGCTCCTACAATGAGCAGTTCTTC. Amino acid sequence: CSARTDLAVSSYNEQFF.

This clonotype was counted a few times. This sequence joins TRBV7-9 and TRBJ2-1; TRBD1 matches 12 bases. The V and J ends lost 4 bases and 8 bases, in that order; junction bases with no gene match: 6. The CDR3 extends over 15 amino acids. Germline assignment: CDR1 SEHNR and CDR2 FQNEAQ (reference sequence). The CDR3 sequence is CASSWGGTGGDEQFF. The CDR3 nucleotides read TGTGCCAGCAGCTGGGGGGGGACAGGGGGCGATGAGCAGTTCTTC.

The CDR3 DNA reads TGTGCCAGCAGTGCAGGGGCCGCGATATACGAGCAGTACTTC. This encodes CASSAGAAIYEQYF. The V and J genes are TRBV2 and TRBJ2-7; possible D gene TRBD1, 6 bases. The V gene's germline CDR1 is SNHLY and CDR2 FYNNEI. CDR3 length: 14 amino acids. The ends were cut back, 4 bases at V and 4 bases at J, with 14 bases in the middle. Supplemented by reference TRBV2 and TRBJ2-7, the full variable domain reads EPEVTQTPSHQVTQMGQEVILRCVPISNHLYFYWYRQILGQKVEFLVSFYNNEISEKSEIFDDQFSVERPDGSNFTLKIRSTKLEDSAMYFCASSAGAAIYEQYFGPGTRLTVT.

The chain couples TRBV7-9 to TRBJ2-2; either TRBD1 or TRBD2 may supply D (6 bases each). The germline V gene has CDR1 SEHNR and CDR2 FQNEAQ (reference sequence). Trimming left V 5 bases short and J 1 base short, with 11 bases between. The CDR3 runs to 15 residues. DNA for the CDR3: TGTGCCAGCAGCCCGGAGGGACAGAACACCGGGGAGCTGTTTTTT. Its protein product is CASSPEGQNTGELFF. The entire variable domain, with the rest obtained from reference TRBV7-9 and TRBJ2-2, is as follows: DTGVSQNPRHKITKRGQNVTFRCDPISEHNRLYWYRQTLGQGPEFLTYFQNEAQLEKSRLLSDRFSAERPKGSFSTLEIQRTEQGDSAMYLCASSPEGQNTGELFFGEGSRLTVL.

This clonotype has ten or more counts. The J gene is TRBJ2-5, the V gene TRBV15, with D perhaps matching TRBD2 (6 bases). Trimming shortened V by 6 bases and J by 5 bases, and 13 bases separated the two germline ends. CDR1 and CDR2 (germline): LNHNV, YYDKDF (reference sequence). This CDR3 contains 13 residues. This CDR3 reads CATSPGRSETQYF. CDR3 in DNA: TGTGCCACCAGTCCAGGGAGGTCTGAGACCCAGTACTTC.

This sequence joins TRBV7-9 and TRBJ2-1; 13 bases fit TRBD2. CDR3 size: 14 residues. Germline values: CDR1 SEHNR, CDR2 FQNEAQ (reference sequence). Losses at the gene ends were 5 bases for V and 9 bases for J; bases not matched to a gene: 4. CDR3 in amino acids: CASSPGTSGIEQFF. The CDR3 nucleotides read TGTGCCAGCAGCCCCGGGACTAGCGGGATTGAGCAGTTCTTC. Variable domain in full (rest from reference TRBV7-9 and TRBJ2-1): DTGVSQNPRHKITKRGQNVTFRCDPISEHNRLYWYRQTLGQGPEFLTYFQNEAQLEKSRLLSDRFSAERPKGSFSTLEIQRTEQGDSAMYLCASSPGTSGIEQFFGPGTRLTVL.

This sequence joins TRBV5-1 and TRBJ2-7; TRBD1 aligns across 7 bases. Trimming cost V 2 bases and J 1 base; bases outside gene matches: 6. This CDR3 has 15 residues. The V gene's germline CDR1 is SGHRS and CDR2 YFSETQ. The CDR3 nucleotides are TGCGCCAGCAGCTTACCCGACAGGGCATCCTACGAGCAGTACTTC. This translates into CASSLPDRASYEQYF.

The rearrangement joins TRBV11-2 to TRBJ2-5, with TRBD2 as a possible D gene (5 bases). Germline assignment: CDR1 SGHAT and CDR2 FQNNGV. This CDR3 region has 13 residues. With 4 bases removed from V and 5 bases from J, the gap between germline ends came to 11 bases. The CDR3 region is CASSWRRGETQYF. CDR3 sequence (DNA): TGTGCCAGCAGCTGGAGGAGAGGCGAGACCCAGTACTTC.

This chain uses TRBV13 with TRBJ2-7, with D possibly being TRBD2 (5 bases). The germline V gene encodes CDR1 PRHDT and CDR2 FYEKMQ (reference sequence). V lost 5 bases, J lost 4 bases, and 12 bases lay in between. The CDR3 is 13 amino acids. The CDR3 DNA follows: TGTGCCAGCAGCCCCGGGGTGCGATACGAGCAGTACTTC. This encodes CASSPGVRYEQYF.

The gene calls are TRBV25-1 and TRBJ2-1; D not resolved. Germline V gives CDR1 MGHDK, CDR2 SYGVNS. The CDR3 covers 16 residues. Trimming shortened V by 7 bases and J by 0 bases, and 16 bases separated the two germline ends. The CDR3 spells CASNTLGVSSYNEQFF. The CDR3 region has the DNA TGTGCCAGCAATACCCTCGGAGTGTCCTCCTACAATGAGCAGTTCTTC. Filled out from reference TRBV25-1 and TRBJ2-1, the complete variable domain reads EADIYQTPRYLVIGTGKKITLECSQTMGHDKMYWYQQDPGMELHLIHYSYGVNSTEKGDLSSESTVSRIRTEHFPLTLESARPSHTSQYLCASNTLGVSSYNEQFFGPGTRLTVL.

This clonotype was detected many times. The genes are TRBV28 and TRBJ2-7, with 8 bases aligning to TRBD1. CDR3 length: 16 amino acids. V lost 3 bases and J lost 5; bases outside the gene matches: 12. Germline V gene sequence: CDR1 MDHEN, CDR2 SYDVKM. The CDR3 loop is CASSLSYTGGGNEQYF. CDR3 in DNA: TGTGCCAGCAGTTTGAGCTACACAGGGGGTGGAAACGAGCAGTACTTC.

In this sample, this clonotype turned up many times. Written as DNA, the CDR3 is TGTGCTAGTGGTTTGTACGGTTCAGACGATACGCAGTATTTT. Translation gives CASGLYGSDDTQYF. V is TRBV12-5 and J is TRBJ2-3; D not certain. V lost 2 bases to trimming and J lost 6 bases, with 12 bases between them. This CDR3 has 14 residues. In germline, CDR1 is LGHNT, CDR2 FRNRAP.

This clonotype was recorded many times. The chain is built from TRBV10-3 and TRBJ2-7; 7 nucleotides match TRBD2. In germline, CDR1 is ENHRY, CDR2 SYGVKD. This CDR3 has 13 amino acids. Unmatched junction bases numbered 13, after V lost 11 bases and J lost 6 bases. DNA of the CDR3: TGTGCCGAGGGAAGCGGGATATCGGGCGAGCAGTACTTC. This gives the protein CAEGSGISGEQYF.

This clonotype has a single count. This chain joins TRBV9 and TRBJ2-1, with TRBD2 matching over 13 bases. CDR3 length: 19 residues. V dropped 0 bases and J dropped 9; count of bases not matched to a gene: 15. Germline values: CDR1 SGDLS, CDR2 YYNGEE. CDR3 region: CASSVVSPTGLAGAGEQFF. CDR3 nucleotides: TGTGCCAGCAGCGTAGTTAGTCCCACCGGACTAGCGGGAGCCGGTGAGCAGTTCTTC. Full variable domain (rest looked up from reference TRBV9 and TRBJ2-1): DSGVTQTPKHLITATGQRVTLRCSPRSGDLSVYWYQQSLDQGLQFLIQYYNGEERAKGNILERFSAQQFPDLHSELNLSSLELGDSALYFCASSVVSPTGLAGAGEQFFGPGTRLTVL.

The chain carries TRBV7-3 and TRBJ2-1, with 11 bases lining up with TRBD2. This CDR3 has 15 residues. Losses at the gene ends were 5 bases for V and 6 bases for J; bases not matched to a gene: 6. Germline V CDR1 and CDR2: SGHTA, FQGTGA. In nucleotides, the CDR3 is TGTGCCAGCAGCGGGGGGACTAGCGGCTCCAATGAGCAGTTCTTC. It specifies CASSGGTSGSNEQFF.

This clonotype came up many times. This chain joins TRBV28 and TRBJ1-2; 7 nucleotides agree with TRBD1. The CDR3 sequence is 18 residues long. V lost 6 bases, J lost 4 bases, and 20 bases stayed unmatched. CDR1 and CDR2 (germline): MDHEN, SYDVKM. This CDR3 reads CASRGGGSGSDRLYGYTF. DNA of the CDR3: TGTGCCAGCAGGGGTGGCGGTTCGGGATCGGACAGGCTCTATGGCTACACCTTC.

V gene TRBV19 combines with J gene TRBJ2-1, with 9 bases fitting TRBD1. The CDR3 has 14 amino acids. Unmatched junction bases numbered 8, after V lost 8 bases and J lost 6 bases. CDR1 and CDR2 (germline): LNHDA, SQIVND (reference sequence). The CDR3 here is CASGGQGRRNEQFF. The DNA of the CDR3 is TGTGCCAGTGGGGGACAGGGACGCCGCAATGAGCAGTTCTTC. Looking up the rest from reference TRBV19 and TRBJ2-1 gives the full variable domain: DGGITQSPKYLFRKEGQNVTLSCEQNLNHDAMYWYRQDPGQGLRLIYYSQIVNDFQKGDIAEGYSVSREKKESFPLTVTSAQKNPTAFYLCASGGQGRRNEQFFGPGTRLTVL.

At least ten counts were recorded for this clonotype. The gene calls are TRBV3-1 and TRBJ2-1, with TRBD2 matching over 7 bases. Germline CDR1 is LGHDT and CDR2 is YNNKEL (reference sequence). The CDR3 sequence is 15 residues long. V was pared by 1 base and J by 4 bases, with 4 bases of the junction left unmatched. In nucleotides, the CDR3 is TGTGCCAGCAGCCAAGTCGGGGGAGGGTACAATGAGCAGTTCTTC. Protein: CASSQVGGGYNEQFF.

In this sample, this clonotype turned up many times. This chain links TRBV5-1 with TRBJ1-1; D unclear. Germline lookup yields CDR1 SGHRS and CDR2 YFSETQ. The CDR3 spans 15 residues. V lost 4 bases and J 5 bases, leaving 18 bases between the germline ends. The CDR3 sequence: CASSPRRVSGTEAFF. The CDR3 DNA follows: TGCGCCAGCAGCCCCCGGAGGGTTTCCGGGACTGAAGCTTTCTTT.